The rows below give T cell receptor beta chains drawn from one sample of a study of shared clonotypes between healthy human individuals. Profiled with immunoSEQ multiplex PCR; TCRdb holds only in-frame clones, not every one. The sample has about 1.5 million clones; 95% to 97% are singletons. The sample taken for sequencing was naive CD4+ T cells sorted from blood. The receptors were sampled from a young man in good health. CDR3s include the opening cysteine and the closing phenylalanine or tryptophan. Fields, in order: D gene, V gene, clone size, J gene, CDR3 DNA, CDR3 protein. The D gene is left open where the match is weak. The listing skips clone size in some rows; elsewhere it reads once, few, many or a size class.

TRBD1	TRBV2	-	TRBJ1-4	TGTGCCAGCAGAGAAGGGGGCTCTGAAAAACTGTTTTTT	CASREGGSEKLFF
-	TRBV4-3	-	TRBJ1-5	TGCGCCAGCAGTCCCGGACCACTTGGCAATCAGCCCCAGCATTTT	CASSPGPLGNQPQHF
TRBD2	TRBV28	-	TRBJ2-1	TGTGCCAGCAGTTTATGGTTCGCGGGAGTAGACAGTTACAATGAGCAGTTCTTC	CASSLWFAGVDSYNEQFF
-	TRBV2	-	TRBJ2-7	TGTGCCAGCAGTGAAGAAAGTTACAGCTACGAGCAGTACTTC	CASSEESYSYEQYF
-	TRBV19	-	TRBJ2-1	TGTGCCAGTAGTAGATTGATGCCGTACTCCTACAATGAGCAGTTCTTC	CASSRLMPYSYNEQFF
TRBD1	TRBV18	-	TRBJ1-4	TGTGCCAGCTCAAGGGACAGCCATGAAAAACTGTTTTTT	CASSRDSHEKLFF
-	TRBV7-9	few	TRBJ1-3	TGTGCCAGCAGCTTTGGGACCCCCGTTGGAAACACCATATATTTT	CASSFGTPVGNTIYF
-	TRBV11-3	-	TRBJ2-3	TGTGCCAGCAGCTTAACAGTCGCAGATACGCAGTATTTT	CASSLTVADTQYF
TRBD2	TRBV29-1	-	TRBJ2-2	TGCAGCGTTGCCGCCCTAGCGGGGACCGGGGAGCTGTTTTTT	CSVAALAGTGELFF
-	TRBV6-8	-	TRBJ2-3	TGTGCCAGCGGAAGGACAGGTCCCACCCTAGCGGATACGCAGTATTTT	CASGRTGPTLADTQYF
-	TRBV4-2	-	TRBJ1-2	TGTGCCAGCAGCCAAGTCGGACAGCAGGGTGGCTACACCTTC	CASSQVGQQGGYTF
TRBD1	TRBV28	-	TRBJ1-5	TGTGCCAGCAGTATGAATTGGGACAGCGTCAATCACTACAATCAGCCCCAGCATTTT	CASSMNWDSVNHYNQPQHF
-	TRBV7-3	-	TRBJ2-1	TGTGCCAGCAGCCCCCGTGTGGGGCACAATGAGCAGTTCTTC	CASSPRVGHNEQFF
TRBD2	TRBV19	-	TRBJ2-7	TGTGCCAGTACGGCGGGAGGGAGCTCCTACGAGCAGTACTTC	CASTAGGSSYEQYF
-	TRBV5-1	-	TRBJ2-2	TGCGCCAGCAGCTTACAGGCTTGGGAGCTGTTTTTT	CASSLQAWELFF
-	TRBV6-5	-	TRBJ2-5	TGTGCCAGCAGTTACTCGGGATCCAGTAAAGAGACCCAGTACTTC	CASSYSGSSKETQYF
-	TRBV18	-	TRBJ2-3	TGTGCCAGTATTGAAGTGGGGGCAGGCACAGATACGCAGTATTTT	CASIEVGAGTDTQYF
TRBD2	TRBV5-4	once	TRBJ2-7	TGTGCCAGCAGCTTGGGGAGGCCTAGCGGGAGCAAATACGAGCAGTACTTC	CASSLGRPSGSKYEQYF
-	TRBV7-9	-	TRBJ1-2	TGTGCCAGCACCTGGGCGTGGGGATCGAGTGATGGCTACACCTTC	CASTWAWGSSDGYTF
TRBD1	TRBV5-4	-	TRBJ1-5	TGTGCCAGCAGCCCGGGGACAGGGGGAAATCAGCCCCAGCATTTT	CASSPGTGGNQPQHF
TRBD1	TRBV28	-	TRBJ2-5	TGTGCCAGCAGTTTAAGCGGACAGGGGATCCAAGAGACCCAGTACTTC	CASSLSGQGIQETQYF
-	TRBV14	-	TRBJ1-1	TGTGCCAGCAGCCAAGGGACAGTGGCTGAAGCTTTCTTT	CASSQGTVAEAFF
-	TRBV18	-	TRBJ2-1	TGTGCCAGCTCACGTTTGGGTGAGCAGTTCTTC	CASSRLGEQFF
TRBD2	TRBV29-1	-	TRBJ2-1	TGCAGCGTTAGGACTAGTTTTGAGCAGTTCTTC	CSVRTSFEQFF
-	TRBV7-2	-	TRBJ2-3	TGTGCCAGCAGCTTTTCTATCCGTTTGGAGGATACGCAGTATTTT	CASSFSIRLEDTQYF
-	TRBV28	-	TRBJ2-2	TGTGCCTGCGGAGAACTCGCCGGGGAGCTGTTTTTT	CACGELAGELFF
-	TRBV13	-	TRBJ2-4	TGTGCCAGCAGCGATAAATCCACAGGGCTAGCCAAAAACATTCAGTACTTC	CASSDKSTGLAKNIQYF
-	TRBV7-7	-	TRBJ2-2	TGTGCCAGCAGCTTATACGAGGGGCCGGGGTCGGAGCTGTTTTTT	CASSLYEGPGSELFF
-	TRBV7-9	-	TRBJ2-7	TGTGCCAGCAGCTTGTTCGAGTACGAGCAGTACTTC	CASSLFEYEQYF
TRBD2	TRBV2	-	TRBJ2-3	TGTGCCAGCAAGAAACGCGGGACTAGCGGGAGCACAGATACGCAGTATTTT	CASKKRGTSGSTDTQYF
-	TRBV7-3	-	TRBJ2-2	TGTGCCAGCAGCTCTGGCGGGGAGCTGTTTTTT	CASSSGGELFF
-	TRBV11-2	-	TRBJ2-7	TGTGCCAGCAGCTTAGTCCCACGATTCACCTCCCCCTACGAGCAGTACTTC	CASSLVPRFTSPYEQYF
-	TRBV29-1	-	TRBJ1-2	TGCAGCGTTGAAGATACGGGACGGCTGTATGGCTACACCTTC	CSVEDTGRLYGYTF
TRBD2	TRBV30	-	TRBJ2-3	TGTGCCTGGGGCGGACTAGCGGGGCCCATGGGTACGCAGTATTTT	CAWGGLAGPMGTQYF
-	TRBV11-3	-	TRBJ1-3	TGTGCCAGCAGCCCTTGGGACCGAGGCCCCTCTGGAAACACCATATATTTT	CASSPWDRGPSGNTIYF
-	TRBV5-4	-	TRBJ2-7	TGTGCCAGCAGCCGGGATCCCTCCTACGAGCAGTACTTC	CASSRDPSYEQYF
TRBD1	TRBV9	-	TRBJ1-2	TGTGCCAGCAGCTTAAACAGGGGGTTGAACTATGGCTACACCTTC	CASSLNRGLNYGYTF
-	TRBV10-3	once	TRBJ2-3	TGTGCCATCAGCCCCGGAAGGGGGGGGAGCACAGATACGCAGTATTTT	CAISPGRGGSTDTQYF
TRBD1	TRBV7-6	-	TRBJ2-6	TGTGCCAGCAGCTTAGTAACAGGGGTCTCTGGGGCCAACGTCCTGACTTTC	CASSLVTGVSGANVLTF
-	TRBV5-8	-	TRBJ2-6	TGTGCCAGCAGCTTGTGGAGGATAAGACGTGCATCTGGGGCCAACGTCCTGACTTTC	CASSLWRIRRASGANVLTF
-	TRBV18	-	TRBJ2-1	TGTGCCAGCTCACCCCCCGGATGGGAAACGGACTACAATGAGCAGTTCTTC	CASSPPGWETDYNEQFF
-	TRBV6-1	-	TRBJ2-5	TGTGCCAGCAGTGAAATACTCACAGGGAAAGAGCAGTACTTC	CASSEILTGKEQYF
-	TRBV29-1	-	TRBJ2-3	TGCAGCGTTGTGGTGGCCACAGATACGCAGTATTTT	CSVVVATDTQYF
TRBD1	TRBV11-3	-	TRBJ2-1	TGTGCCAGCAGCATGGGACAGAGCTCCTACAATGAGCAGTTCTTC	CASSMGQSSYNEQFF
-	TRBV29-1	-	TRBJ2-5	TGCAGCGCCATGGGGCACCAAGAGACCCAGTACTTC	CSAMGHQETQYF